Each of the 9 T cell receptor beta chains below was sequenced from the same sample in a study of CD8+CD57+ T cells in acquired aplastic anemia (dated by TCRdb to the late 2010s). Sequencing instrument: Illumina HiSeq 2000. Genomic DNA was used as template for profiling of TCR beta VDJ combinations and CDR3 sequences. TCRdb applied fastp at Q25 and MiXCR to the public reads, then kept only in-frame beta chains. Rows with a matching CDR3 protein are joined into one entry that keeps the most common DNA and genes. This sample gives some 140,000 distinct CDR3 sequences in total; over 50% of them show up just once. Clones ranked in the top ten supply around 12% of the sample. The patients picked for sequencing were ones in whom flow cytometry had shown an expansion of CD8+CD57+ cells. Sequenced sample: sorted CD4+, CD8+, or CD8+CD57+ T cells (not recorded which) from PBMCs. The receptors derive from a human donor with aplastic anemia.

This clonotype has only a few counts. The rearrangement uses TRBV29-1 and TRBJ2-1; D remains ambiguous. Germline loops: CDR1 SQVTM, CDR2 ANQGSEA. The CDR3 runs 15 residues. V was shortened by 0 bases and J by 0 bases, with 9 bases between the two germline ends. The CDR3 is CSVEDRASSYNEQFF. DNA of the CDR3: TGCAGCGTTGAAGATAGGGCTAGCTCCTACAATGAGCAGTTCTTC.

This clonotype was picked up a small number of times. For the CDR3, the DNA is TGTGCCATCAGTTTGGGAGATACGCAGTATTTT. This sequence encodes CAISLGDTQYF. J is TRBJ2-3 and V is TRBV10-3; no clear D gene. CDR3 length equals 11 residues. Germline CDR1 is ENHRY and CDR2 is SYGVKD. V lost 5 bases to trimming and J lost 5 bases, with 5 bases between them.

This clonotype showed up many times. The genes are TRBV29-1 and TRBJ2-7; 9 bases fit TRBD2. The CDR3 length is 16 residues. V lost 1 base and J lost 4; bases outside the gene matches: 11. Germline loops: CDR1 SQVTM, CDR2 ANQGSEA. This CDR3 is CSVEGNLNSGGYEQYF. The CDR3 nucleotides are TGCAGCGTTGAAGGAAATCTTAATAGCGGGGGATACGAGCAGTACTTC.

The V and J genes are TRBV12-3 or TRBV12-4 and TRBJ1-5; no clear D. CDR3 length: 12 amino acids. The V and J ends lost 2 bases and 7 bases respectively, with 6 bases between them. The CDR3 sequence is CASSLPRQPQHF. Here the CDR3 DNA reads TGTGCCAGCAGTTTACCCCGGCAGCCCCAGCATTTT.

CDR3 nucleotides: TGTGCCAGCAGCTTAGCCGAGCTCCCGGGATCACCCCTCCACTTT. As protein: CASSLAELPGSPLHF. This chain joins TRBV7-8 and TRBJ1-6, with unresolved D. The CDR3 consists of 15 residues. Germline values: CDR1 SGHVS, CDR2 FQNEAQ. Trimming pared 0 bases from V and 10 bases from J, leaving 13 bases between.

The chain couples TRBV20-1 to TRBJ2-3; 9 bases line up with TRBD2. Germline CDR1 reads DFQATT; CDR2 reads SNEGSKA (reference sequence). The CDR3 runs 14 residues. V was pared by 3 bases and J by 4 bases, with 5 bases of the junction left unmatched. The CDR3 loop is CSARAGTSSDTQYF. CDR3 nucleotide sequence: TGCAGTGCTAGGGCCGGGACTAGCTCAGATACGCAGTATTTT.

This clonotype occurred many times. CDR3 sequence: CASSPRGIYGYTF. As DNA, the CDR3 is TGTGCCAGCAGCCCCAGGGGAATCTATGGCTACACCTTC. This chain links TRBV14 with TRBJ1-2; perhaps TRBD1 as D (6 bases). V lost 4 bases, J lost 4 bases, and 10 bases lay in between. The CDR3 consists of 13 residues. The germline gives CDR1 SGHDN, CDR2 FVKESK. Complete variable domain (other parts from reference TRBV14 and TRBJ1-2): EAGVTQFPSHSVIEKGQTVTLRCDPISGHDNLYWYRRVMGKEIKFLLHFVKESKQDESGMPNNRFLAERTGGTYSTLKVQPAELEDSGVYFCASSPRGIYGYTFGSGTRLTVV.

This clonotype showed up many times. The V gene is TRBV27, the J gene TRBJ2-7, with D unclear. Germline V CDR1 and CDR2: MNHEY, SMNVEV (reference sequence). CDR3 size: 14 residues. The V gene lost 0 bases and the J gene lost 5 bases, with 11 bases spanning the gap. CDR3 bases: TGTGCCAGCAGTTTATCGACCGGGTTCCACGAGCAGTACTTC. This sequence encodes CASSLSTGFHEQYF.

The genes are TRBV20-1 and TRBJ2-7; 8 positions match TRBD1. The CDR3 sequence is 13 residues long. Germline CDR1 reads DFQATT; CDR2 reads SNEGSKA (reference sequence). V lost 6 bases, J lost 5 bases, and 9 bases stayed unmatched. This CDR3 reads CSASDRALHEQYF. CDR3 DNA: TGCAGTGCCTCGGACAGGGCTCTGCACGAGCAGTACTTC.